Listed below are T cell receptor beta chains from one sample, sequenced in a study of neurological immune-mediated disorders. TCRdb passed the 5' RACE reads through MiXCR, listing each CDR3 protein once. The repertoire has under 75,000 distinct CDR3 sequences, under 3.5% of them found once; the top ten carry about 7.1%. Sequences were obtained from PBMCs. These receptor sequences come from a woman aged 60-70 years with multiple sclerosis. CDR3s include the opening cysteine and the closing phenylalanine or tryptophan. The D gene is left open where the match is weak. Clone size appears in some rows only: once, few, many, or a class for an expanded clone.

abundance: .
j_gene: TRBJ2-3
d_gene: TRBD2
v_gene: TRBV10-1
CDR3nt: TGCGCCAGCAGTGACGGGACTAGATACCCAACAGATACGCAGTATTTT
CDR3aa: CASSDGTRYPTDTQYF

abundance: many
j_gene: TRBJ1-1
d_gene: .
v_gene: TRBV7-2
CDR3nt: TGTGCCAGCAGCTTAGTGGCCCCCGGGACGGGGAACACTGAAGCTTTCTTT
CDR3aa: CASSLVAPGTGNTEAFF

abundance: many
j_gene: TRBJ2-1
d_gene: TRBD2
v_gene: TRBV20-1
CDR3nt: TGCAGTGCCAGCCCTAGCGGGAGGTCCAATGAGCAGTTCTTC
CDR3aa: CSASPSGRSNEQFF

abundance: many
j_gene: TRBJ2-1
d_gene: TRBD2
v_gene: TRBV12-3/TRBV12-4
CDR3nt: TGTGCCAGCAGCTCCGGAGGGCTAGCGGGGATCTACAATGAGCAGTTCTTC
CDR3aa: CASSSGGLAGIYNEQFF

abundance: many
j_gene: TRBJ1-6
d_gene: TRBD1
v_gene: TRBV20-1
CDR3nt: TGCAGTGCTCCCACCGGTGGGGGACAGGGGCATTCACCCCTCCACTTT
CDR3aa: CSAPTGGGQGHSPLHF

abundance: few
j_gene: TRBJ2-5
d_gene: TRBD2
v_gene: TRBV10-2
CDR3nt: TGCGCCAGCAACAGCCCTAGCGGGGGCCAGTACTTC
CDR3aa: CASNSPSGGQYF

abundance: many
j_gene: TRBJ2-1
d_gene: .
v_gene: TRBV12-3/TRBV12-4
CDR3nt: TGTGCCAGCAGTTTAGGGGCAGGCTACAATGAGCAGTTCTTC
CDR3aa: CASSLGAGYNEQFF

abundance: many
j_gene: TRBJ2-1
d_gene: .
v_gene: TRBV7-2
CDR3nt: TGTGCCAGCATCTCCAGAGTCTCAAACAATGAGCAGTTCTTC
CDR3aa: CASISRVSNNEQFF

abundance: many
j_gene: TRBJ1-1
d_gene: .
v_gene: TRBV29-1
CDR3nt: TGCAGCGTGACCTTGGGGCGGACTGAAGCTTTCTTT
CDR3aa: CSVTLGRTEAFF

abundance: many
j_gene: TRBJ2-2
d_gene: .
v_gene: TRBV5-5
CDR3nt: TGTGCCAGCAGCCCCCCGCCCCTGAACACCGGGGAGCTGTTTTTT
CDR3aa: CASSPPPLNTGELFF

abundance: many
j_gene: TRBJ2-5
d_gene: .
v_gene: TRBV18
CDR3nt: TGTGCCAGCTCCCTTCGATCCGGGGGCCAAGAGACCCAGTACTTC
CDR3aa: CASSLRSGGQETQYF

abundance: many
j_gene: TRBJ2-2
d_gene: TRBD2
v_gene: TRBV6-6
CDR3nt: TGTGCCAGCAGCCCTACTAGCGGGATGGGTGGCACCGGGGAGCTGTTTTTT
CDR3aa: CASSPTSGMGGTGELFF

abundance: many
j_gene: TRBJ2-7
d_gene: TRBD2
v_gene: TRBV20-1
CDR3nt: TGCAGTGCTAGAGGTCGCGGGGGTGAGCAGTACTTC
CDR3aa: CSARGRGGEQYF

abundance: many
j_gene: TRBJ1-1
d_gene: .
v_gene: TRBV7-8
CDR3nt: TGTGCCAGCAGCTTAGCGACCGGGACCACTAACACTGAAGCTTTCTTT
CDR3aa: CASSLATGTTNTEAFF

abundance: many
j_gene: TRBJ2-7
d_gene: .
v_gene: TRBV15
CDR3nt: TGTGCCACCAGCATAGAACTGACTCACACCTACGAGCAGTACTTC
CDR3aa: CATSIELTHTYEQYF

abundance: many
j_gene: TRBJ1-1
d_gene: TRBD1
v_gene: TRBV6-2/TRBV6-3
CDR3nt: TGTGCCAGCAGTACCCAGAGGACAGGGAACACTGAAGCTTTCTTT
CDR3aa: CASSTQRTGNTEAFF

abundance: many
j_gene: TRBJ2-2
d_gene: TRBD2
v_gene: TRBV5-1
CDR3nt: TGCGCCAGCAGCCGTTTAGGGATTAGCGGGGGCGAGAACACCGGGGAGCTGTTTTTT
CDR3aa: CASSRLGISGGENTGELFF

abundance: many
j_gene: TRBJ2-7
d_gene: .
v_gene: TRBV10-3
CDR3nt: TGTGCCATCAACCCCAGGCAGGGACCTCCCTACGAGCAGTACTTC
CDR3aa: CAINPRQGPPYEQYF

abundance: many
j_gene: TRBJ2-5
d_gene: .
v_gene: TRBV5-1
CDR3nt: TGCGCCAGCAGCTTGGTTTTGTCGGAGACCCAGTACTTC
CDR3aa: CASSLVLSETQYF

abundance: .
j_gene: TRBJ2-7
d_gene: .
v_gene: TRBV19
CDR3nt: TGTGCCAGTAGTATATTTGGGGGCCTGGGGGCCGAGCAGTACTTC
CDR3aa: CASSIFGGLGAEQYF

abundance: many
j_gene: TRBJ2-1
d_gene: TRBD2
v_gene: TRBV9
CDR3nt: TGTGCCAGCAGCGTAGGTATCGGACTAGCGGGGGGGCCCCGTGAGCAGTTCTTC
CDR3aa: CASSVGIGLAGGPREQFF

abundance: many
j_gene: TRBJ2-5
d_gene: .
v_gene: TRBV9
CDR3nt: TGTGCCAGCAGCGTATCGTTAGGGGGACGGGAGACCCAGTACTTC
CDR3aa: CASSVSLGGRETQYF

abundance: many
j_gene: TRBJ2-7
d_gene: .
v_gene: TRBV29-1
CDR3nt: TGCAGCGTTTCTGCCCCGGGACACGGCTACGAGCAGTACTTC
CDR3aa: CSVSAPGHGYEQYF

abundance: many
j_gene: TRBJ2-1
d_gene: TRBD1
v_gene: TRBV12-3/TRBV12-4
CDR3nt: TGTGCCAGCAGAGGACAGGGGGAGAGGAATGAGCAGTTCTTC
CDR3aa: CASRGQGERNEQFF

abundance: many
j_gene: TRBJ1-1
d_gene: .
v_gene: TRBV14
CDR3nt: TGTGCCAGCAGCCCTTATGGGGGGCTCGCTGAAGCTTTCTTT
CDR3aa: CASSPYGGLAEAFF

abundance: .
j_gene: TRBJ2-5
d_gene: .
v_gene: TRBV10-3
CDR3nt: TGTGCCACGGGCAGTGGTCTTGAGACCCAGTACTTC
CDR3aa: CATGSGLETQYF

abundance: many
j_gene: TRBJ2-3
d_gene: TRBD2
v_gene: TRBV5-1
CDR3nt: TGCGCCAGCAGCTGGGGACTAGCTGAAGCAGATACGCAGTATTTT
CDR3aa: CASSWGLAEADTQYF

abundance: many
j_gene: TRBJ2-3
d_gene: .
v_gene: TRBV20-1
CDR3nt: TGCGCGAAAGGGAAAAAAAGCACAGATACGCAGTATTTT
CDR3aa: CAKGKKSTDTQYF

abundance: .
j_gene: TRBJ2-5
d_gene: TRBD2
v_gene: TRBV11-2
CDR3nt: TGTGCCAGCAGCCCCCCCACTAGCGGGAGATTGATGGAGACCCAGTACTTC
CDR3aa: CASSPPTSGRLMETQYF

abundance: many
j_gene: TRBJ2-5
d_gene: TRBD1
v_gene: TRBV7-3
CDR3nt: TGTGCCAGCAGCCCCGGGACAGGGGTAGTGGAGACCCAGTACTTC
CDR3aa: CASSPGTGVVETQYF

abundance: many
j_gene: TRBJ2-1
d_gene: TRBD2
v_gene: TRBV2
CDR3nt: TGTGCCAGCAGGGCTGGACTAGGATCAGGCAATGAGCAGTTCTTC
CDR3aa: CASRAGLGSGNEQFF

abundance: many
j_gene: TRBJ2-1
d_gene: .
v_gene: TRBV20-1
CDR3nt: TGCAGTGCTAGAGTTCAAGTGGGATCTTCCTACAATGAGCAGTTCTTC
CDR3aa: CSARVQVGSSYNEQFF

abundance: many
j_gene: TRBJ2-7
d_gene: .
v_gene: TRBV5-1
CDR3nt: TGCGCCAGCAGCTTGGCTCTGGGGTTAACCTACGAGCAGTACTTC
CDR3aa: CASSLALGLTYEQYF

abundance: many
j_gene: TRBJ1-1
d_gene: TRBD1
v_gene: TRBV12-3/TRBV12-4
CDR3nt: TGTGCCAGCAGTTTTTTGAGGGGGCGCCTCAACACTGAAGCTTTCTTT
CDR3aa: CASSFLRGRLNTEAFF

abundance: many
j_gene: TRBJ2-7
d_gene: TRBD2
v_gene: TRBV7-2
CDR3nt: TGTGCCAGCAGCTCGCGGACTAGCGGGGGGATGAGCTCCTACGAGCAGTACTTC
CDR3aa: CASSSRTSGGMSSYEQYF

abundance: many
j_gene: TRBJ2-7
d_gene: TRBD2
v_gene: TRBV4-1
CDR3nt: TGCGCCAGCAGCCAAGTAGGCAGCGGGGGGATTCGGCAGTACTTC
CDR3aa: CASSQVGSGGIRQYF

abundance: many
j_gene: TRBJ1-1
d_gene: .
v_gene: TRBV7-2
CDR3nt: TGTGCCAGCAGCGCAGGGGTTTGGCAGACTGAAGCTTTCTTT
CDR3aa: CASSAGVWQTEAFF

abundance: many
j_gene: TRBJ2-7
d_gene: .
v_gene: TRBV5-4
CDR3nt: TGTGCCAGCAGCTTCGGGGGGCCGACCGCCTCCTACGAGCAGTACTTC
CDR3aa: CASSFGGPTASYEQYF

abundance: few
j_gene: TRBJ2-5
d_gene: TRBD1
v_gene: TRBV7-2
CDR3nt: TGTGCCAGCAGCTTAGGACAGGGGGCGGAGACCCAGTACTTC
CDR3aa: CASSLGQGAETQYF

abundance: many
j_gene: TRBJ2-2
d_gene: .
v_gene: TRBV10-3
CDR3nt: TGTGCCATCAGTGAAGGGGGGGAGCTGTTTTTT
CDR3aa: CAISEGGELFF

abundance: many
j_gene: TRBJ2-1
d_gene: TRBD2
v_gene: TRBV5-1
CDR3nt: TGCGCCAGCAGCCTAACTTCTACTAGCGGGGGGACCTACAATGAGCAGTTCTTC
CDR3aa: CASSLTSTSGGTYNEQFF

abundance: many
j_gene: TRBJ1-5
d_gene: .
v_gene: TRBV5-1
CDR3nt: TGCGCCAGCCGACAGGACCCAGCGCAACAGCCCCAGCATTTT
CDR3aa: CASRQDPAQQPQHF

abundance: .
j_gene: TRBJ2-3
d_gene: .
v_gene: TRBV7-2
CDR3nt: TGTGCCAGCAGCGCCCGGGACTCCACAGATACGCAGTATTTT
CDR3aa: CASSARDSTDTQYF

abundance: .
j_gene: TRBJ1-6
d_gene: .
v_gene: TRBV20-1
CDR3nt: TGCAGTGCTAGAGCGAACGGGACGGGTAATTCACCCCTCCACTTT
CDR3aa: CSARANGTGNSPLHF

abundance: many
j_gene: TRBJ2-7
d_gene: TRBD2
v_gene: TRBV6-6
CDR3nt: TGTGCCAGCATACCGAGCGGGGGGGGCTCCTACGAGCAGTACTTC
CDR3aa: CASIPSGGGSYEQYF

abundance: many
j_gene: TRBJ2-1
d_gene: .
v_gene: TRBV5-1
CDR3nt: TGCGCCAGCAGCCGTTTGTCAGTCGTGGACACTATGAACAATGAGCAGTTCTTC
CDR3aa: CASSRLSVVDTMNNEQFF

abundance: many
j_gene: TRBJ1-1
d_gene: TRBD1
v_gene: TRBV5-1
CDR3nt: TGCGCCAGCAGATCCGCCGGGACAGGGAGACCTGAAGCTTTCTTT
CDR3aa: CASRSAGTGRPEAFF

abundance: many
j_gene: TRBJ2-2
d_gene: .
v_gene: TRBV13
CDR3nt: TGTGCCAGCAGGACGTGGACTCTCCTCGCGAACACCGGGGAGCTGTTTTTT
CDR3aa: CASRTWTLLANTGELFF

abundance: many
j_gene: TRBJ2-1
d_gene: TRBD1
v_gene: TRBV11-2
CDR3nt: TGTGCCAGCAGCATAAACAGGGGCCGATCCTACAATGAGCAGTTCTTC
CDR3aa: CASSINRGRSYNEQFF

abundance: many
j_gene: TRBJ1-5
d_gene: .
v_gene: TRBV2
CDR3nt: TGTGCCAGCAGTGAAAGCCGGCAATTTCAGCCCCAGCATTTT
CDR3aa: CASSESRQFQPQHF

abundance: many
j_gene: TRBJ2-3
d_gene: .
v_gene: TRBV7-2
CDR3nt: TGTGCCAGCAGCTTAGAAAGGGGGTGGACAGATACGCAGTATTTT
CDR3aa: CASSLERGWTDTQYF

abundance: many
j_gene: TRBJ1-5
d_gene: .
v_gene: TRBV6-5
CDR3nt: TGTGCCAGCAGTTACGCAAGGGGTACTCAGCCCCAGCATTTT
CDR3aa: CASSYARGTQPQHF

abundance: few
j_gene: TRBJ2-7
d_gene: .
v_gene: TRBV2
CDR3nt: TGTGACAGCAAGAGGTTCTCCTACGAGCAGTACTTC
CDR3aa: CDSKRFSYEQYF

abundance: many
j_gene: TRBJ1-6
d_gene: TRBD1
v_gene: TRBV25-1
CDR3nt: TGTGCCAGCAGGGACAGGGGGGGGTCACCCCTCCACTTT
CDR3aa: CASRDRGGSPLHF

abundance: many
j_gene: TRBJ2-1
d_gene: TRBD2
v_gene: TRBV11-2
CDR3nt: TGTGCCAGCAGCCGGTTCCTTAGCGGGGGGTACAATGAGCAGTTCTTC
CDR3aa: CASSRFLSGGYNEQFF